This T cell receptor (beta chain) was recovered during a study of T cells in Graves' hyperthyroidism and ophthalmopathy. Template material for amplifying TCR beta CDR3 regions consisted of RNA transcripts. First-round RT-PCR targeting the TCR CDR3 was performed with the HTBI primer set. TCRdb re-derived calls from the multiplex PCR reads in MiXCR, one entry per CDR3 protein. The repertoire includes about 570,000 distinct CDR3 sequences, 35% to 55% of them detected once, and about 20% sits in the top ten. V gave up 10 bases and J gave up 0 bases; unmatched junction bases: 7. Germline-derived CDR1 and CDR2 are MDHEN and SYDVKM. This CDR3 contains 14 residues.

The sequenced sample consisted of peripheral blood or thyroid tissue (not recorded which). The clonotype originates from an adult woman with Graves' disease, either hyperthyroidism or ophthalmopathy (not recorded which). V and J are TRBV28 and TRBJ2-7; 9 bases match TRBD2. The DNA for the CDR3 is TGTGCCACCCAGACTAGCGGAACCTCCTACGAGCAGTACTTC. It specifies CATQTSGTSYEQYF.